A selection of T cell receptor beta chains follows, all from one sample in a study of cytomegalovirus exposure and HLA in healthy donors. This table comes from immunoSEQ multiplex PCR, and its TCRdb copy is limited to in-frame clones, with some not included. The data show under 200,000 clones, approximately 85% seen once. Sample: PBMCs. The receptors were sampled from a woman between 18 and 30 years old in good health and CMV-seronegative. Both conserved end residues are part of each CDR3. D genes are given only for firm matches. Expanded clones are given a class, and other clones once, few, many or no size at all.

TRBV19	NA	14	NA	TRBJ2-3	TGTGCCAGTCGGTCATCTACTAGCACAGATACGCAGTATTTT	CASRSSTSTDTQYF
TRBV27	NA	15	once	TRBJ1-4	TGTGCCAGCAGTACAACAGGAGCCGCTAACGGAAAACTGTTTTTT	CASSTTGAANGKLFF
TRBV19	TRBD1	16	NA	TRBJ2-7	TGTGCCGGTAGCCTACCCCGGGACAGGGGGCCTTCCGAGCAGTACTTC	CAGSLPRDRGPSEQYF
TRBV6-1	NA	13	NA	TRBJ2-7	TGTGCCAGCGGGGGGGCCGGGCTTTACGAGCAGTACTTC	CASGGAGLYEQYF
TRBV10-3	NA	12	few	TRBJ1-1	TGTGCCATCAGGGGGGGTAGCACTGAAGCTTTCTTT	CAIRGGSTEAFF
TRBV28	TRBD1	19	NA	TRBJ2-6	TGTGCCAGCAGTTTGTGGGTACAGGGGGCAACCTTCGGGGCCAACGTCCTGACTTTC	CASSLWVQGATFGANVLTF
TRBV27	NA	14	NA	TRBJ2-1	TGTGCCAGCACCCAGGGGTCGCGTTACAATGAGCAGTTCTTC	CASTQGSRYNEQFF
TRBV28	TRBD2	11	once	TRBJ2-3	TGTGCCAGCAGTTGGGAGGGTACGCAGTATTTT	CASSWEGTQYF
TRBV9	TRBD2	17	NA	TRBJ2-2	TGTGCCAGCAGCGTAGGAGGGGTCGGGGGAGGGCCCGGGGAGCTGTTTTTT	CASSVGGVGGGPGELFF
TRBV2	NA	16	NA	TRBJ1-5	TGTGCCAGCAGTCCTAATGGAACGACTATTAATCAGCCCCAGCATTTT	CASSPNGTTINQPQHF
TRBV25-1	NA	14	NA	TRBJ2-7	TGTGCCAGCAGTGATACCTTATACAGTTACGAGCAGTACTTC	CASSDTLYSYEQYF
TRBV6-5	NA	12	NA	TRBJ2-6	TGTGCCAGCAGGACAGGAGCCAACGTCCTGACTTTC	CASRTGANVLTF
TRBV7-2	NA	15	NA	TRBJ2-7	TGTGCCAGCAGCCCCCTAGGGCTAGCAGTCTACGAGCAGTACTTC	CASSPLGLAVYEQYF
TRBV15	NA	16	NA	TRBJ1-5	TGTGCCACCAGCAGAGATAGGGGGATCTACAATCAGCCCCAGCATTTT	CATSRDRGIYNQPQHF
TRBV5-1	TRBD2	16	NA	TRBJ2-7	TGCGCCAGCAGCTTCAGGGGGGTAGCGGGAGCCCACGAGCAGTACTTC	CASSFRGVAGAHEQYF
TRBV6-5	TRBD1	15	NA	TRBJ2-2	TGTGCCAGCAGTTACAGGGACAGGAACACCGGGGAGCTGTTTTTT	CASSYRDRNTGELFF
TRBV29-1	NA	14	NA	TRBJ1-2	TGCAGCGTTGAAGATCTAGGAGACTCCCATGGCTACACCTTC	CSVEDLGDSHGYTF
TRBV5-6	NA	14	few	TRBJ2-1	TGTGCCAGCAGCTTACGGACAGCCTACAATGAGCAGTTCTTC	CASSLRTAYNEQFF
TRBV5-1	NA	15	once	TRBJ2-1	TGCGCCAGCAGCTCCACTCCCCTACAGGTCAATGAGCAGTTCTTC	CASSSTPLQVNEQFF
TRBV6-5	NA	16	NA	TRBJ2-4	TGTGCCAGCAGTTACTCGCACTTCGTAGCCAAAAACATTCAGTACTTC	CASSYSHFVAKNIQYF
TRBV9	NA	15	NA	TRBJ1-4	TGTGCCAGCAGCGTAGGCGGGGGGACCAATGAAAAACTGTTTTTT	CASSVGGGTNEKLFF
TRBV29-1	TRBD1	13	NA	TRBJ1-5	TGCAGCGTTCTGACAGGGGGCCATCAGCCCCAGCATTTT	CSVLTGGHQPQHF
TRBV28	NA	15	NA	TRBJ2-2	TGTGCCAGCAGGGGAACAGGGTCGAACACCGGGGAGCTGTTTTTT	CASRGTGSNTGELFF
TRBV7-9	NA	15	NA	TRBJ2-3	TGTGCCAGCAGCTTAGCCTACTCGGTCGCAGATACGCAGTATTTT	CASSLAYSVADTQYF
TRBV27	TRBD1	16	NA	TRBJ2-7	TGTGCCAGCAGCATCCATTCCGGGACAGGGCCTACGGAGCAGTACTTC	CASSIHSGTGPTEQYF
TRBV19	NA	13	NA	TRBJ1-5	TGTGCCAGTAGTATGACACCCTTTCAGCCCCAGCATTTT	CASSMTPFQPQHF
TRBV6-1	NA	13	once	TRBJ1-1	TGTGCCAGCAGTGGCCGACAGAACACTGAAGCTTTCTTT	CASSGRQNTEAFF
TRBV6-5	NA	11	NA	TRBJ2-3	TGTGCCAGCAGCCTAGGCGATACGCAGTATTTT	CASSLGDTQYF
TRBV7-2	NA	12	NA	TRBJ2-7	TGTGCCAGCAGCTTAACAACTAGCGAGCAGTACTTC	CASSLTTSEQYF
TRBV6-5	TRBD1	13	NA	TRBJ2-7	TGTGCCAGCAGCCACGGACAGGGGCGGGAGCAGTACTTC	CASSHGQGREQYF
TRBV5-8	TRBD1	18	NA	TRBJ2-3	TGTGCCAGCAGAACAAAATTCAGGGGGACCCGAATCACAGATACGCAGTATTTT	CASRTKFRGTRITDTQYF
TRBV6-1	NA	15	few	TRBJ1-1	TGTGCCAGCAGTGAAGCGCCAGGGGCGCGGACTGAAGCTTTCTTT	CASSEAPGARTEAFF
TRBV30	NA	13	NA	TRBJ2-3	TGTGCCTGGAGTCACGGGAGAGGAGATACGCAGTATTTT	CAWSHGRGDTQYF
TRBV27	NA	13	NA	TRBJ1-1	TGTGCCAGCAGAGTCAGGACAGACACTGAAGCTTTCTTT	CASRVRTDTEAFF
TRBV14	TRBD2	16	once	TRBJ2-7	TGTGCCAGCAGCCAGGACCCTAGCGGGGGGGACTACGAGCAGTACTTC	CASSQDPSGGDYEQYF
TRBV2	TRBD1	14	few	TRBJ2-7	TGTGCCAGCAGTCGAGGGACAGGGGACCACGAGCAGTACTTC	CASSRGTGDHEQYF
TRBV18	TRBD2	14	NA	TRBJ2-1	TGTGCCAGCTCACCACCCGGACTAGCTTATGAGCAGTTCTTC	CASSPPGLAYEQFF
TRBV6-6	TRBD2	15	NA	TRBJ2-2	TGTGCCAGCAGTTACGAAGGACTAGAGACCGGGGAGCTGTTTTTT	CASSYEGLETGELFF
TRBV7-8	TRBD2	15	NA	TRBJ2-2	TGTGCCAGCAGCCCAGGACTAGCGGTCACCGGGGAGCTGTTTTTT	CASSPGLAVTGELFF
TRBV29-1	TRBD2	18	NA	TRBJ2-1	TGCAGCGTTGTGGGGGACATTGGGCTAGCGGGAGATAGGAATGAGCAGTTCTTC	CSVVGDIGLAGDRNEQFF
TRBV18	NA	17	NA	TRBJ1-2	TGTGCCAGCTCACCACCGGAAGGGGCGCAGGGTGGTGGAGGCTACACCTTC	CASSPPEGAQGGGGYTF
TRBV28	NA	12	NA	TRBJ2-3	TGTGCCACTCAGGTGCTCACAGATACGCAGTATTTT	CATQVLTDTQYF
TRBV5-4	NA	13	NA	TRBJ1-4	TGTGCCAGCAGCGTCTGGGAGGGCGAAAAACTGTTTTTT	CASSVWEGEKLFF
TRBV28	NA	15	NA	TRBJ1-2	TGTGCCAGCAGTCCCCCAGGCGTGGGGGCGGATGGCTACACCTTC	CASSPPGVGADGYTF
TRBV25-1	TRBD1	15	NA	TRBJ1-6	TGTGCCAGCAGTGAATCAGTCAGGGGGGATTCACCCCTCCACTTT	CASSESVRGDSPLHF
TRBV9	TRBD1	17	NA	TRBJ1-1	TGTGCCAGCAGCGTAGGCGCTTGGACAGGGTCGGTAACTGAAGCTTTCTTT	CASSVGAWTGSVTEAFF
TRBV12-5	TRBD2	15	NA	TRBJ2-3	TGTGCTAGTGGCGGACTAGCGGGAGTAACAGATACGCAGTATTTT	CASGGLAGVTDTQYF
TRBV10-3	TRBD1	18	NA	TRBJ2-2	TGTGCCATCAGTGAACCCGGACAGGGGTTTACGAACACCGGGGAGCTGTTTTTT	CAISEPGQGFTNTGELFF
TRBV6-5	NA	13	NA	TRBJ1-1	TGTGCCAGCAGCTCTGGACAATCCACTGAAGCTTTCTTT	CASSSGQSTEAFF
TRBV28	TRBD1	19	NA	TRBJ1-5	TGTGCCAGCAATGTACTCCGGGACAGGGATCAGGGGTGGGATCAGCCCCAGCATTTT	CASNVLRDRDQGWDQPQHF
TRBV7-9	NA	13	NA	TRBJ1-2	TGTGCCAGCAGCCCAACGCCCACCGGTGGCTACACCTTC	CASSPTPTGGYTF
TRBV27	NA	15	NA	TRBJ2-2	TGTGCCAGCAGTCTGGGACTTACCCACATCGGGGAGCTGTTTTTT	CASSLGLTHIGELFF
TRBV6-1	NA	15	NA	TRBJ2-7	TGTGCCAGCAGTGATGGACAGCTGGGTTCCTACGAGCAGTACTTC	CASSDGQLGSYEQYF
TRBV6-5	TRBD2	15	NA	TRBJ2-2	TGTGCCAGCAGTTACTCGCGGGGGGGCACCGGGGAGCTGTTTTTT	CASSYSRGGTGELFF
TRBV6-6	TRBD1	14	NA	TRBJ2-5	TGTGCCAGCAACCCGACAGGGGGTTCGGAGACCCAGTACTTC	CASNPTGGSETQYF
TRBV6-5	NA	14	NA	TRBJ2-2	TGTGCCAGTACTAACAAAGGGGACACCGGGGAGCTGTTTTTT	CASTNKGDTGELFF
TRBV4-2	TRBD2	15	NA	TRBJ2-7	TGTGCCAGCAGCCAAGATTCGCTAGCGGGAGGGCCAGAGTTCTTC	CASSQDSLAGGPEFF